The 31 T cell receptor beta chains given below trace back to one sample, sequenced in a study of blood T cells in healthy people across ages. Together with a sample-barcoded 5' primer, a J-beta primer mix was included in a second PCR lasting about 6 to 11 cycles. MiXCR, run by TCRdb on the 5' RACE reads, gives a single entry per CDR3 protein. The data show 580,000 or so distinct CDR3 sequences, 47% seen once. Sequencing used blood. Receptors originate from a man aged 80 or over in good health.

The rearrangement uses TRBV2 and TRBJ1-4; 9 nucleotides line up with TRBD1. Germline-derived CDR1 and CDR2 are SNHLY and FYNNEI. This CDR3 region has 16 residues. V lost 3 bases to trimming and J lost 4 bases; unmatched junction nucleotides: 6. The CDR3 nucleotides read TGTGCCAGCAGTGACGGACAGGGGCGCATTAATGAAAAACTGTTTTTT. It specifies CASSDGQGRINEKLFF.

This clonotype was seen a single time. The CDR3: CASSSQGRGRKLFF. The CDR3 nucleotides read TGTGCCAGCAGCTCTCAAGGGAGGGGGCGAAAACTGTTTTTT. The gene calls are TRBV3-1 and TRBJ1-4, with 7 bases that match TRBD1. V lost 5 bases, J lost 10 bases, and 10 bases stayed unmatched. Germline lookup yields CDR1 LGHDT and CDR2 YNNKEL (reference sequence). This CDR3 is 14 amino acids long. The entire variable domain, with the rest obtained from reference TRBV3-1 and TRBJ1-4, is as follows: DTAVSQTPKYLVTQMGNDKSIKCEQNLGHDTMYWYKQDSKKFLKIMFSYNNKELIINETVPNRFSPKSPDKAHLNLHINSLELGDSAVYFCASSSQGRGRKLFFGSGTQLSVL.

The chain links TRBV10-3 to TRBJ2-2; 8 bases map to TRBD2. CDR3 length equals 17 residues. CDR1 and CDR2 (germline): ENHRY, SYGVKD. J gave up 3 bases and V 2 bases, and 8 bases lay outside the gene matches. The CDR3 DNA reads as TGTGCCATCAGTGAGGTCTCCAGCGGGGGCGACACCGGGGAGCTGTTTTTT. Its translation is CAISEVSSGGDTGELFF.

This clonotype appeared many times. The genes are TRBV7-9 and TRBJ2-1, with TRBD2 as a possible D gene (5 bases). This CDR3 spans 15 amino acids. Trimming cost V 3 bases and J 0 bases, with 9 bases left between them. The germline CDR1 and CDR2 sequences are SEHNR and FQNEAQ (reference sequence). The CDR3 nucleotides are TGTGCCAGCAGCTTCCGGACTGACTCCTACAATGAGCAGTTCTTC. Protein sequence: CASSFRTDSYNEQFF.

As to this clonotype: Its ends do not fully match the called genes, so a read error is possible. This sequence joins TRBV7-7 and TRBJ2-1; D may be TRBD2 (6 bases). The J call could be wrong; TRBJ2-7 is a better fit for the DNA end. The CDR3 sequence is 17 residues long. CDR1 and CDR2 from the germline V gene are SSHAT and FNYEAQ (reference sequence). The CDR3 sequence is CASSLSSGWSSYNEQYF. CDR3 coding DNA: TGTGCTAGCAGCTTGTCGAGCGGGTGGAGCTCCTACAATGAGCAGTACTTC.

Of note for this clonotype: Since a much larger clone is just one base distant, this may be a read error. This sequence joins TRBV6-6 and TRBJ2-7; tentatively, D is TRBD1 (5 bases). CDR3 length: 13 residues. V was pared by 8 bases and J by 3 bases, with 14 bases between. CDR1 and CDR2 from the germline V gene are MNHNY and SVGAGI (reference sequence). Here the CDR3 reads CASGKDKDYEQYF. The CDR3 DNA is TGTGCCAGCGGGAAGGACAAGGACTACGAGCAGTACTTC.

The gene calls are TRBV12-3 or TRBV12-4 and TRBJ1-1; TRBD1 aligns across 7 bases. Trimming at V came to 1 base and at J to 1 base, leaving 3 bases not matched to a gene. The CDR3 contains 15 residues. The CDR3 sequence: CASSLGRGRNTEAFF. The CDR3 DNA reads TGTGCCAGCAGTTTAGGGAGGGGGCGGAACACTGAAGCTTTCTTT.

The chain joins TRBV7-2 to TRBJ2-7, with 9 bases matching TRBD2. V was clipped by 5 bases and J by 5 bases; unmatched bases: 13. The CDR3 extends over 16 amino acids. Germline CDR1 SGHTA, CDR2 FQGNSA. CDR3 protein: CASSVSGTSLLNEQYF. In DNA form, the CDR3 reads TGTGCCAGCAGCGTCTCCGGGACTAGCTTATTGAACGAGCAGTACTTC. Based on the CDR3 plus reference TRBV7-2 and TRBJ2-7, the full variable domain is GAGVSQSPSNKVTEKGKDVELRCDPISGHTALYWYRQSLGQGLEFLIYFQGNSAPDKSGLPSDRFSAERTGGSVSTLTIQRTQQEDSAVYLCASSVSGTSLLNEQYFGPGTRLTVT.

V and J are TRBV27 and TRBJ2-4, with 10 positions matching TRBD2. The J call may be faulty, since TRBJ2-5 better matches the DNA end. This CDR3 comprises 17 residues. Germline V gene data show CDR1 as MNHEY and CDR2 as SMNVEV (reference sequence). The CDR3 DNA reads TGTGCCAGCAGTTTATATTGGAGCGGGGGGGCCCCAGAGACCCAGTACTTC. This sequence encodes CASSLYWSGGAPETQYF.

The chain combines TRBV27 with TRBJ2-2; no reliable D call. The germline V gene has CDR1 MNHEY and CDR2 SMNVEV (reference sequence). CDR3 length equals 14 residues. Deletions cut 0 bases from V and 6 bases from J, with 8 bases between. CDR3 in DNA: TGTGCCAGCAGTTTATCACATACCGCCGGGGAGCTGTTTTTT. Its translation: CASSLSHTAGELFF.

The V and J genes are TRBV7-2 and TRBJ2-7, with D possibly being TRBD1 (5 bases). CDR1 SGHTA and CDR2 FQGNSA come from the germline V gene. V gave up 1 base and J gave up 0 bases, with 10 bases separating them. This CDR3 is 15 amino acids long. The CDR3 coding sequence is TGTGCCAGCAGCTTAGTCGCGACAGTCTCCTACGAGCAGTACTTC. Residues: CASSLVATVSYEQYF. Drawing the rest from reference TRBV7-2 and TRBJ2-7, the complete variable domain is GAGVSQSPSNKVTEKGKDVELRCDPISGHTALYWYRQSLGQGLEFLIYFQGNSAPDKSGLPSDRFSAERTGGSVSTLTIQRTQQEDSAVYLCASSLVATVSYEQYFGPGTRLTVT.

As concerns this clonotype: One junction end does not reproduce the germline sequence, and a read error may be involved. The chain is built from TRBV6-6 and TRBJ2-1; tentative D call: TRBD1 (5 bases). The CDR3 consists of 12 residues. Germline lookup yields CDR1 MNHNY and CDR2 SVGAGI (reference sequence). The CDR3 DNA is TGTGCCTGCAGTTACATTGACCAGGGCCGGTTCTTC. Residues: CACSYIDQGRFF.

Details on this clonotype: Sequence at one end of the junction differs from germline and may be a read error. The V call is TRBV11-1, the J call TRBJ2-7; no definite D call. The CDR3 runs to 12 residues. The germline CDR1 and CDR2 sequences are SGHAT and FQDESV (reference sequence). CDR3: CASSQAAGMEYF. CDR3 in DNA: TGCGCCAGCAGCCAAGCTGCTGGTATGGAGTACTTC.

The chain carries TRBV20-1 and TRBJ2-4; 11 bases are a match to TRBD1. Germline CDR1 reads DFQATT; CDR2 reads SNEGSKA (reference sequence). After removal of 6 bases from V and 1 base from J, the junction contained 2 bases not matched to a gene. The CDR3 contains 14 residues. The CDR3 DNA reads as TGCAGTGCCTGGGACAGGGGGGCCAAAAACATTCAGTACTTC. It is translated as CSAWDRGAKNIQYF.

V gene TRBV7-9 combines with J gene TRBJ2-7, with TRBD2 as a possible D gene (5 bases). Germline lookup yields CDR1 SEHNR and CDR2 FQNEAQ (reference sequence). V was pared by 2 bases and J by 2 bases, with 13 bases between. This CDR3 has 15 amino acids. CDR3 in amino acids: CASSLLGEPPYEQYF. DNA of the CDR3: TGTGCCAGCAGCTTATTGGGAGAGCCACCCTACGAGCAGTACTTC.

The V gene is TRBV12-3 or TRBV12-4, the J gene TRBJ2-3; D possibly matches TRBD1 or TRBD2 (6 bases each). The CDR3 contains 16 residues. Trimming took off 3 bases at V and 0 bases at J, with 13 bases between the two ends. The CDR3 nucleotides read TGTGCCAGCAGTTTTTTAGTGGGGGGCAGCACAGATACGCAGTATTTT. It codes for CASSFLVGGSTDTQYF.

This clonotype was counted a single time. The rearrangement joins TRBV7-2 to TRBJ1-1, with D hard to call. The CDR3 covers 13 residues. CDR1 and CDR2 (germline): SGHTA, FQGNSA. V lost 3 bases and J lost 7, with 12 bases in between. The CDR3 loop reads CASSFVPGDEAFF. Here the CDR3 DNA reads TGTGCCAGCAGCTTTGTTCCGGGTGATGAAGCTTTCTTT.

The CDR3 loop reads CASSASGQGYKYF. In nucleotides, the CDR3 is TGTGCCAGCAGCGCCAGCGGACAGGGGTACAAGTACTTC. The chain employs TRBV9 and TRBJ2-4; TRBD1 aligns across 9 bases. The CDR3 extends over 13 amino acids. V trimming: 3 bases; J trimming: 14 bases; junction bases outside the gene matches: 9. Germline V gene data show CDR1 as SGDLS and CDR2 as YYNGEE.

The V gene is TRBV25-1, the J gene TRBJ1-2; D remains unclear. Germline V CDR1 and CDR2: MGHDK, SYGVNS. The length of the CDR3 is 13 residues. V was trimmed by 4 bases and J by 4 bases, leaving 10 bases between them. CDR3 sequence: CASSGSAAYGYTF. The DNA of the CDR3 is TGTGCCAGCAGTGGCTCGGCGGCCTATGGCTACACCTTC.

This clonotype was seen a few times. The chain couples TRBV5-1 to TRBJ2-1, with D unclear. This CDR3 has 12 residues. V shed 0 bases and J shed 10 bases, with 8 bases lying between them. From germline, CDR1 is SGHRS and CDR2 YFSETQ. The CDR3: CASSLVQYEQFF. Written as DNA, the CDR3 is TGCGCCAGCAGCTTGGTACAGTACGAGCAGTTCTTC. The whole variable domain, remainder taken from reference TRBV5-1 and TRBJ2-1, is KAGVTQTPRYLIKTRGQQVTLSCSPISGHRSVSWYQQTPGQGLQFLFEYFSETQRNKGNFPGRFSGRQFSNSRSEMNVSTLELGDSALYLCASSLVQYEQFFGPGTRLTVL.

This rearrangement joins TRBV30 to TRBJ1-2; D ambiguous. The germline V and J ends were trimmed by 3 bases and 7 bases, with 15 bases remaining between them. This CDR3 comprises 13 residues. Germline V CDR1 and CDR2: GTSNPN, SVGIG (reference sequence). CDR3 residues: CAWSRGTGSGYTF. CDR3 DNA sequence: TGTGCCTGGAGCCGAGGTACCGGTAGTGGCTACACCTTC.

Worth noting for this clonotype: The junction and the germline gene differ at one end; a read error may be behind it. The gene calls are TRBV12-3 or TRBV12-4 and TRBJ1-2; no firm D call. The CDR3 spans 15 residues. DNA of the CDR3: TGTGCCAGCAGTCCCGGAGACCGAACTAACGATGGCTACACCTTC. The encoded protein is CASSPGDRTNDGYTF.

About this clonotype: A much larger clone differs by one base, so this may be a read error. The rearrangement uses TRBV6-5 and TRBJ2-7; TRBD1 aligns across 8 bases. Trimming took 6 bases from V and 5 from J; bases not matched to a gene: 9. This CDR3 is built from 14 residues. From germline, CDR1 is MNHEY and CDR2 SVGAGI. CDR3 sequence: CASRATGGRNEQYF. The CDR3 coding sequence is TGTGCCAGCAGAGCAACAGGGGGTAGGAACGAGCAGTACTTC.

In its sample, this clonotype was seen a few times. The V and J genes are TRBV3-1 and TRBJ2-7; 8 positions match TRBD2. This CDR3 comprises 15 residues. Trimming took 5 bases from V and 5 from J; bases not matched to a gene: 11. The germline V gene has CDR1 LGHDT and CDR2 YNNKEL (reference sequence). CDR3 DNA sequence: TGTGCCAGCAGCGAACCGGGGACTAGGATCCACGAGCAGTACTTC. It translates to CASSEPGTRIHEQYF.

This clonotype has more than one count but fewer than ten. This chain uses TRBV7-9 with TRBJ2-7; TRBD2 is a possible D gene (7 bases). Germline CDR1 reads SEHNR; CDR2 reads FQNEAQ (reference sequence). The CDR3 contains 12 residues. V lost 11 bases and J 1 base, leaving 12 bases between the germline ends. The CDR3 is CAGGAGSYEQYF. In nucleotides, the CDR3 is TGTGCCGGGGGGGCAGGGTCCTACGAGCAGTACTTC.

This clonotype was detected a few times. Just one base apart from a much larger clone, this may be a read error. V gene TRBV12-3 or TRBV12-4 combines with J gene TRBJ2-5; D uncertain. This CDR3 has 15 residues. V dropped 2 bases and J dropped 4 bases, with 14 bases sitting between them. The CDR3 DNA is TGTGCCAGCAGTTTACCCGTCGAGAGGTCAGAGACCCAGTACTTC. Its protein product is CASSLPVERSETQYF.

This sequence joins TRBV20-1 and TRBJ2-7; either TRBD1 or TRBD2 may supply D (5 bases each). The CDR3 consists of 14 residues. Germline CDR1 reads DFQATT; CDR2 reads SNEGSKA (reference sequence). V lost 3 bases, J lost 0 bases, and 12 bases lay in between. The CDR3 DNA reads TGCAGTGCTAGGGGGACGGGTAGCTCCTACGAGCAGTACTTC. Translating gives CSARGTGSSYEQYF.

A few counts support this clonotype. V gene TRBV20-1 combines with J gene TRBJ2-7; 11 bases are a match to TRBD2. The V and J ends lost 6 bases and 2 bases, in that order; junction bases with no gene match: 6. Germline V gene sequence: CDR1 DFQATT, CDR2 SNEGSKA (reference sequence). CDR3 length equals 14 residues. CDR3 protein: CSAPGTSGTYEQYF. The CDR3 nucleotides are TGCAGTGCCCCCGGGACTAGCGGTACCTACGAGCAGTACTTC.

In this sample, this clonotype turned up a few times. This chain connects TRBV20-1 to TRBJ2-4, with D tentatively TRBD1 or TRBD2 (6 bases each). V was trimmed by 0 bases and J by 9 bases, leaving 18 bases between them. Germline V CDR1 and CDR2: DFQATT, SNEGSKA (reference sequence). This CDR3 contains 15 residues. The CDR3 DNA sequence: TGCAGTGCTAGAGATCCGGGGGCCGTAGGCTCCATTCAGTACTTC. Amino acid sequence: CSARDPGAVGSIQYF.

This clonotype appeared once. The CDR3 loop is CASSQDGGRGGVETQYF. The CDR3 DNA is TGTGCCAGCAGCCAAGATGGGGGGCGAGGGGGCGTGGAGACCCAGTACTTC. V is TRBV3-1 and J is TRBJ2-5; possibly TRBD1 for D (7 bases). V was clipped by 0 bases and J by 5 bases, with 19 bases between them. The CDR3 contains 17 residues. In germline, CDR1 is LGHDT, CDR2 YNNKEL (reference sequence).

The chain carries TRBV27 and TRBJ2-1, with 8 bases that match TRBD1. The V gene's germline CDR1 is MNHEY and CDR2 SMNVEV (reference sequence). The V and J ends lost 3 bases and 4 bases, in that order; junction bases with no gene match: 5. This CDR3 contains 15 residues. CDR3 sequence reads: CASSFTGTGYNEQFF. The CDR3 bases are TGTGCCAGCAGTTTCACCGGGACAGGTTACAATGAGCAGTTCTTC.